This record covers a single T cell receptor beta chain. Antigen unknown. This table comes from immunoSEQ multiplex PCR, and its TCRdb copy is limited to in-frame clones, with some not included. The sample records roughly 120,000 clones, approximately 88% being singletons. This specimen comes from a study of T cell responses to AZD1222 COVID-19 vaccine. Study results and caveats: Nearly half of spike-specific TCRs reportedly go after variant regions that carry no mutations. Most donors were white British, females outnumbered males, and clonal diversity was possibly underestimated.

V lost 1 base to trimming and J lost 1 base, with 8 bases between them. The CDR3 length is 14 residues. The germline V gene encodes CDR1 SGHTA and CDR2 FQGNSA. The sample was peripheral blood, taken 28 days after the second AZD1222 dose. The sequence came from an adult who received the AZD1222 COVID-19 vaccine. This rearrangement joins TRBV7-2 to TRBJ2-7; D is unclear. CDR3 bases: TGTGCCAGCAGCTTAGGCAGGCTATCCTACGAGCAGTACTTC. Protein sequence: CASSLGRLSYEQYF.